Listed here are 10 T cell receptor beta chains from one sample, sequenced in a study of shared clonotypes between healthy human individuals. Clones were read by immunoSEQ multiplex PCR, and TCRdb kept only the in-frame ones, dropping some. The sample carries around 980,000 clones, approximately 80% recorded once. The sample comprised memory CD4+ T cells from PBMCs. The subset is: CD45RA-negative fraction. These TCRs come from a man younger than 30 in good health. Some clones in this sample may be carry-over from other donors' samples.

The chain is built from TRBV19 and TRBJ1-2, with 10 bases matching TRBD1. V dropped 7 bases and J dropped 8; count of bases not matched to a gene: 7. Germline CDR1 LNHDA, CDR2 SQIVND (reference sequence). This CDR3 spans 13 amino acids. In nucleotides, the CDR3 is TGTGCCAGTACGTACCGGGACAGGGGCGGCTACACCTTC. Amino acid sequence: CASTYRDRGGYTF.

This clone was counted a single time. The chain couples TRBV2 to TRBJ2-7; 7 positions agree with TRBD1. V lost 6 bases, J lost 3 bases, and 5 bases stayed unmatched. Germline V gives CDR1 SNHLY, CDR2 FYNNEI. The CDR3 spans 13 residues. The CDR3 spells CASRGDRYYEQYF. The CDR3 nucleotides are TGTGCCAGCAGGGGGGACAGATACTACGAGCAGTACTTC. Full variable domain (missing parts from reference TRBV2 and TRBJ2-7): EPEVTQTPSHQVTQMGQEVILRCVPISNHLYFYWYRQILGQKVEFLVSFYNNEISEKSEIFDDQFSVERPDGSNFTLKIRSTKLEDSAMYFCASRGDRYYEQYFGPGTRLTVT.

For the CDR3, the DNA is TGTGCCAGTAGTATTATCGGGACAGGGAAATTCTACGAGCAGTACTTC. Protein: CASSIIGTGKFYEQYF. The rearrangement links TRBV19 to TRBJ2-7; 9 bases align to TRBD1. The germline CDR1 and CDR2 sequences are LNHDA and SQIVND (reference sequence). J gave up 3 bases and V 3 bases, and 9 bases lay outside the gene matches. This CDR3 has 16 residues.

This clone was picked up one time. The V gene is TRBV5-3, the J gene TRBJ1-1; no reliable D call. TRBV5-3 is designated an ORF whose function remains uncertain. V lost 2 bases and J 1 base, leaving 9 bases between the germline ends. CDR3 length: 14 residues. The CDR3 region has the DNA TGTGCCAGAAGCTTCGTCGCCCGGAACACTGAAGCTTTCTTT. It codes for CARSFVARNTEAFF.

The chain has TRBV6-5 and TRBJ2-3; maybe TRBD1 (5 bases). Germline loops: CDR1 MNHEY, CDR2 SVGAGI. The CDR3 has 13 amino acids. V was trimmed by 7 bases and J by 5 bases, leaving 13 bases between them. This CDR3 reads CASTPNQGDTQYF. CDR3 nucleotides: TGTGCCAGCACCCCTAATCAGGGAGATACGCAGTATTTT.

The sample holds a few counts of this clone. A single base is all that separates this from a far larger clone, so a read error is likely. CDR3 DNA sequence: TGTGCCAGCAGTGATGTAGGGGGATGGGACACTCAGTACTTC. Its protein product is CASSDVGGWDTQYF. The chain is built from TRBV6-1 and TRBJ2-4; D perhaps matches TRBD1 (6 bases). V lost 3 bases to trimming and J lost 12 bases, with 18 bases between them. The CDR3 runs to 14 residues. Germline assignment: CDR1 MNHNS and CDR2 SASEGT.

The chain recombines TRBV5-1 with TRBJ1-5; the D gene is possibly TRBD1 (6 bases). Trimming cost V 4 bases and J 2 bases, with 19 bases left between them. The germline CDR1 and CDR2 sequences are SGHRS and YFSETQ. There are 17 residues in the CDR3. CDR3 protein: CASSPEPQGGGNQPQHF. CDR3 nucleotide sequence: TGCGCCAGCAGCCCAGAACCACAGGGAGGCGGCAATCAGCCCCAGCATTTT.

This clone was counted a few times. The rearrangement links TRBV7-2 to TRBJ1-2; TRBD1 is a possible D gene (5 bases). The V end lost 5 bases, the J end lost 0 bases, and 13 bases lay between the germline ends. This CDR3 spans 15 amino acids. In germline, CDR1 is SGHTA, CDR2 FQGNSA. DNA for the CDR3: TGTGCCAGCAGCCACCCACGACAGTCTAACTATGGCTACACCTTC. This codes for CASSHPRQSNYGYTF.

The CDR3 DNA is TGTGCCAGCAGCCGGACAGGGTCCGGCAATCAGCCCCAGCATTTT. This encodes CASSRTGSGNQPQHF. V is TRBV9 and J is TRBJ1-5; 8 nucleotides align to TRBD1. CDR3 length equals 15 residues. The V gene end was trimmed by 4 bases and the J gene end by 2 bases; junction bases not matched to a gene: 5. Germline V gene lookup returns CDR1 SGDLS and CDR2 YYNGEE.

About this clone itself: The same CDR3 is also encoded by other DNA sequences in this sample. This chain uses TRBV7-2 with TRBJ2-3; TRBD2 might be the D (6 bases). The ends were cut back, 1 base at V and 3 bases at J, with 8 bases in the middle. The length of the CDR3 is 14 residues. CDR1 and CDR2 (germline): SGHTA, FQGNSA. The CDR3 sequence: CASSLVRGTDTQYF. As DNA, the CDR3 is TGTGCCAGCAGCTTAGTACGGGGGACAGATACGCAGTATTTT.